This T cell receptor beta chain was captured by sequencing in a study of Graves' ophthalmopathy and Graves' hyperthyroidism. Amplification of the TCR beta CDR3 regions used RNA transcripts (as template). First-round RT-PCR used HTBI primers; second-round multiplex PCR followed. TCRdb itself ran the multiplex PCR reads through MiXCR, one entry per CDR3 protein. The data hold about 58,000 distinct CDR3 sequences, with roughly half observed a single time. The CDR3 length is 12 residues. Germline V gives CDR1 DFQATT, CDR2 SNEGSKA (reference sequence). The ends were cut back, 6 bases at V and 1 base at J, with 10 bases in the middle. This clonotype was observed at least ten times.

The clonotype originates from an adult woman with Graves' ophthalmopathy. Sequenced: peripheral blood. The chain carries TRBV20-1 and TRBJ2-7; tentatively, D is TRBD1 or TRBD2 (6 bases each). CDR3 coding DNA: TGCAGTGCCGGGGGCGGATCCTACGAGCAGTACTTC. Protein: CSAGGGSYEQYF.